Listed below are T cell receptor beta chains from one sample, sequenced in a study of shared clonotypes between healthy human individuals. TCRdb keeps only in-frame clones here, not all; method: immunoSEQ multiplex PCR. The profile covers about 2.3 million clones, with 80% to 95% appearing a single time and 0.35% to 0.5% taken by the ten largest. Sequenced input: naive CD4+ T cells from PBMCs. The receptors shown here come from a man between 18 and 29 years old in good health. Some clones in this sample may be carry-over from other donors' samples. Both conserved end residues are part of each CDR3. A D gene is named only where the DNA matches it firmly. Only some rows state a clone size, as once, few, many or a class for expanded clones.

v_call: TRBV6-1
d_call: .
j_call: TRBJ2-5
clone_size: .
cdr3_length: 15
cdr3_aa: CASTKWGLGQETQYF
cdr3_nt: TGTGCCAGCACCAAATGGGGGCTAGGCCAAGAGACCCAGTACTTC

v_call: TRBV28
d_call: .
j_call: TRBJ2-5
clone_size: .
cdr3_length: 12
cdr3_aa: CASTSSWETQYF
cdr3_nt: TGTGCCAGCACCTCAAGTTGGGAGACCCAGTACTTC

v_call: TRBV6-5
d_call: .
j_call: TRBJ1-6
clone_size: .
cdr3_length: 14
cdr3_aa: CASSPRRAGSPLHF
cdr3_nt: TGTGCCAGCAGCCCCCGCAGGGCTGGTTCACCCCTCCACTTT

v_call: TRBV7-2
d_call: TRBD2
j_call: TRBJ2-7
clone_size: once
cdr3_length: 19
cdr3_aa: CASSLGPRSRAGSSYEQYF
cdr3_nt: TGTGCCAGCAGCCTAGGGCCGAGGTCGCGAGCGGGAAGTTCCTACGAGCAGTACTTC

v_call: TRBV6-5
d_call: .
j_call: TRBJ2-7
clone_size: .
cdr3_length: 12
cdr3_aa: CASSYDRGEQYF
cdr3_nt: TGTGCCAGCAGTTACGACCGAGGCGAGCAGTACTTC

v_call: TRBV6-1
d_call: TRBD1
j_call: TRBJ1-3
clone_size: once
cdr3_length: 15
cdr3_aa: CASSRAGGSGNTIYF
cdr3_nt: TGTGCCAGCAGTAGGGCAGGGGGCTCTGGAAACACCATATATTTT

v_call: TRBV7-2
d_call: .
j_call: TRBJ2-1
clone_size: once
cdr3_length: 13
cdr3_aa: CASSQLGTNEQFF
cdr3_nt: TGTGCCAGCAGCCAACTAGGGACCAATGAGCAGTTCTTC

v_call: TRBV27
d_call: .
j_call: TRBJ1-4
clone_size: .
cdr3_length: 16
cdr3_aa: CASSSKGGATNEKLFF
cdr3_nt: TGTGCCAGCAGTTCTAAGGGGGGAGCAACTAATGAAAAACTGTTTTTT

v_call: TRBV2
d_call: TRBD2
j_call: TRBJ2-3
clone_size: .
cdr3_length: 15
cdr3_aa: CASSRSSGGENTQYF
cdr3_nt: TGTGCCAGCAGTAGGTCTAGCGGGGGAGAGAACACGCAGTATTTT

v_call: TRBV9
d_call: TRBD2
j_call: TRBJ2-2
clone_size: .
cdr3_length: 17
cdr3_aa: CASSVQGLAANTGELFF
cdr3_nt: TGTGCCAGCAGCGTCCAGGGACTAGCGGCCAACACCGGGGAGCTGTTTTTT

v_call: TRBV28
d_call: TRBD1
j_call: TRBJ2-1
clone_size: few
cdr3_length: 14
cdr3_aa: CASSTGIPYNEQFF
cdr3_nt: TGTGCCAGCTCGACAGGGATCCCCTACAATGAGCAGTTCTTC

v_call: TRBV5-6
d_call: .
j_call: TRBJ2-7
clone_size: once
cdr3_length: 14
cdr3_aa: CASSFARTLGEQYF
cdr3_nt: TGTGCCAGCAGCTTTGCGAGGACCCTCGGGGAGCAGTACTTC

v_call: TRBV11-3
d_call: TRBD2
j_call: TRBJ2-3
clone_size: .
cdr3_length: 17
cdr3_aa: CASSPGLAGATVDTQYF
cdr3_nt: TGTGCCAGCAGCCCGGGACTAGCGGGAGCTACAGTAGATACGCAGTATTTT

v_call: TRBV25-1
d_call: .
j_call: TRBJ2-2
clone_size: .
cdr3_length: 14
cdr3_aa: CAVGQNRGTGELFF
cdr3_nt: TGTGCTGTCGGCCAGAACCGGGGCACCGGGGAGCTGTTTTTT

v_call: TRBV7-3
d_call: .
j_call: TRBJ2-7
clone_size: .
cdr3_length: 15
cdr3_aa: CASSLGLAAHYEQYF
cdr3_nt: TGTGCCAGCAGCTTGGGGCTAGCAGCACACTACGAGCAGTACTTC

v_call: TRBV5-4
d_call: .
j_call: TRBJ2-1
clone_size: .
cdr3_length: 13
cdr3_aa: CASSVTRVDEQFF
cdr3_nt: TGTGCCAGCAGCGTGACTAGGGTGGATGAGCAGTTCTTC

v_call: TRBV10-3
d_call: .
j_call: TRBJ1-1
clone_size: .
cdr3_length: 13
cdr3_aa: CAIKVTGNTEAFF
cdr3_nt: TGTGCCATCAAGGTCACAGGGAACACTGAAGCTTTCTTT

v_call: TRBV6-5
d_call: TRBD1
j_call: TRBJ2-5
clone_size: .
cdr3_length: 14
cdr3_aa: CASSLWDSGETQYF
cdr3_nt: TGTGCCAGCAGCCTGTGGGACAGTGGAGAGACCCAGTACTTC

v_call: TRBV4-1
d_call: TRBD1
j_call: TRBJ2-7
clone_size: .
cdr3_length: 18
cdr3_aa: CASSQGSPDRVSSYEQYF
cdr3_nt: TGCGCCAGCAGCCAAGGTTCCCCAGACAGGGTAAGCTCCTACGAGCAGTACTTC

v_call: TRBV25-1
d_call: .
j_call: TRBJ1-6
clone_size: .
cdr3_length: 12
cdr3_aa: CATRAYNSPLHF
cdr3_nt: TGTGCCACCAGGGCCTATAATTCACCCCTCCACTTT

v_call: TRBV7-8
d_call: TRBD2
j_call: TRBJ2-5
clone_size: .
cdr3_length: 17
cdr3_aa: CASSLLAGGLRGETQYF
cdr3_nt: TGTGCCAGCAGCTTACTAGCGGGAGGATTAAGAGGGGAGACCCAGTACTTC

v_call: TRBV27
d_call: .
j_call: TRBJ1-1
clone_size: .
cdr3_length: 15
cdr3_aa: CASSLSGAGRVVAFF
cdr3_nt: TGTGCCAGCAGTTTATCGGGGGCAGGGCGAGTAGTAGCTTTCTTT

v_call: TRBV9
d_call: TRBD1
j_call: TRBJ2-2
clone_size: .
cdr3_length: 16
cdr3_aa: CASSEDRGRAAGELFF
cdr3_nt: TGTGCCAGCAGCGAGGACAGGGGGAGGGCCGCCGGGGAGCTGTTTTTT

v_call: TRBV6-1
d_call: .
j_call: TRBJ1-2
clone_size: .
cdr3_length: 15
cdr3_aa: CASSRAQGDNYGYTF
cdr3_nt: TGTGCCAGCAGCAGGGCCCAAGGGGATAACTATGGCTACACCTTC

v_call: TRBV4-2
d_call: .
j_call: TRBJ2-3
clone_size: .
cdr3_length: 18
cdr3_aa: CASSQAWTPRRSTDTQYF
cdr3_nt: TGTGCCAGCAGCCAGGCCTGGACTCCCCGGAGGAGCACAGATACGCAGTATTTT

v_call: TRBV4-3
d_call: .
j_call: TRBJ1-2
clone_size: .
cdr3_length: 15
cdr3_aa: CASSQDGGGPASYTF
cdr3_nt: TGCGCCAGCAGCCAAGATGGGGGAGGGCCCGCTTCCTACACCTTC

v_call: TRBV28
d_call: TRBD1
j_call: TRBJ1-4
clone_size: .
cdr3_length: 18
cdr3_aa: CASSSIKAGQEEFEKLFF
cdr3_nt: TGTGCCAGCAGTTCGATAAAAGCCGGACAGGAAGAATTCGAAAAACTGTTTTTT

v_call: TRBV2
d_call: .
j_call: TRBJ1-4
clone_size: .
cdr3_length: 14
cdr3_aa: CASSEALPPAKLFF
cdr3_nt: TGTGCCAGCAGTGAAGCGCTGCCCCCGGCAAAACTGTTTTTT

v_call: TRBV7-6
d_call: .
j_call: TRBJ2-7
clone_size: once
cdr3_length: 17
cdr3_aa: CASSLLRPGRLSYEQYF
cdr3_nt: TGTGCCAGCAGTTTATTACGTCCAGGGAGATTATCCTACGAGCAGTACTTC

v_call: TRBV4-1
d_call: TRBD2
j_call: TRBJ2-5
clone_size: once
cdr3_length: 16
cdr3_aa: CASSQDSGRAPETQYF
cdr3_nt: TGCGCCAGCAGCCAAGATAGCGGGAGGGCCCCAGAGACCCAGTACTTC

v_call: TRBV25-1
d_call: TRBD1
j_call: TRBJ1-4
clone_size: .
cdr3_length: 15
cdr3_aa: CASSDQGAVNEKLFF
cdr3_nt: TGTGCCAGCAGTGACCAGGGGGCGGTGAATGAAAAACTGTTTTTT

v_call: TRBV28
d_call: TRBD1
j_call: TRBJ1-2
clone_size: .
cdr3_length: 13
cdr3_aa: CASSRTGGTGYTF
cdr3_nt: TGTGCCAGCAGTCGGACAGGGGGGACTGGCTACACCTTC

v_call: TRBV5-6
d_call: .
j_call: TRBJ1-2
clone_size: .
cdr3_length: 15
cdr3_aa: CASSAPPGRDYGYTF
cdr3_nt: TGTGCCAGCAGCGCGCCCCCTGGCCGCGACTATGGCTACACCTTC

v_call: TRBV25-1
d_call: .
j_call: TRBJ2-1
clone_size: .
cdr3_length: 13
cdr3_aa: CASLAGGRNEQFF
cdr3_nt: TGTGCCAGCCTAGCCGGAGGGAGGAATGAGCAGTTCTTC

v_call: TRBV11-1
d_call: TRBD2
j_call: TRBJ2-1
clone_size: .
cdr3_length: 19
cdr3_aa: CASSPGYRLAGSSYNEQFF
cdr3_nt: TGTGCCAGCAGCCCCGGGTACCGACTAGCGGGTTCTAGCTACAATGAGCAGTTCTTC

v_call: TRBV7-2
d_call: .
j_call: TRBJ1-3
clone_size: .
cdr3_length: 15
cdr3_aa: CASSLMTSRGNTIYF
cdr3_nt: TGTGCCAGCAGCTTAATGACATCGCGAGGAAACACCATATATTTT

v_call: TRBV4-1
d_call: TRBD2
j_call: TRBJ2-3
clone_size: .
cdr3_length: 19
cdr3_aa: CASSQDLARASGDTDTQYF
cdr3_nt: TGCGCCAGCAGCCAAGATCTAGCCCGGGCTAGCGGCGACACAGATACGCAGTATTTT

v_call: TRBV5-1
d_call: TRBD2
j_call: TRBJ2-7
clone_size: .
cdr3_length: 15
cdr3_aa: CASSPRTSGSYEQYF
cdr3_nt: TGCGCCAGCAGCCCTCGGACTAGCGGGTCCTACGAGCAGTACTTC

v_call: TRBV7-9
d_call: TRBD1
j_call: TRBJ1-3
clone_size: .
cdr3_length: 14
cdr3_aa: CASSSDRARNTIYF
cdr3_nt: TGTGCCAGCAGCTCGGACAGGGCCAGAAACACCATATATTTT

v_call: TRBV28
d_call: .
j_call: TRBJ2-7
clone_size: .
cdr3_length: 15
cdr3_aa: CASSRGWGPKYEQYF
cdr3_nt: TGTGCCAGCAGCCGTGGGTGGGGCCCCAAGTACGAGCAGTACTTC

v_call: TRBV7-9
d_call: .
j_call: TRBJ2-2
clone_size: .
cdr3_length: 16
cdr3_aa: CASSLALADYTGELFF
cdr3_nt: TGTGCCAGCAGCTTAGCGCTTGCGGACTACACCGGGGAGCTGTTTTTT

v_call: TRBV7-9
d_call: .
j_call: TRBJ1-2
clone_size: .
cdr3_length: 14
cdr3_aa: CASSSPKRGNGYTF
cdr3_nt: TGTGCCAGCAGCTCCCCAAAAAGGGGGAATGGCTACACCTTC

v_call: TRBV29-1
d_call: .
j_call: TRBJ2-7
clone_size: .
cdr3_length: 11
cdr3_aa: CSAGRQFEQYF
cdr3_nt: TGCAGCGCTGGACGTCAATTCGAGCAGTACTTC

v_call: TRBV7-8
d_call: TRBD2
j_call: TRBJ2-1
clone_size: .
cdr3_length: 18
cdr3_aa: CASSLVTSGRNTYNEQFF
cdr3_nt: TGTGCCAGCAGCTTGGTGACTAGCGGGAGGAACACCTACAATGAGCAGTTCTTC

v_call: TRBV11-2
d_call: TRBD2
j_call: TRBJ2-3
clone_size: once
cdr3_length: 16
cdr3_aa: CASSVLAGQSTDTQYF
cdr3_nt: TGTGCCAGCAGCGTCCTAGCGGGCCAAAGCACAGATACGCAGTATTTT

v_call: TRBV28
d_call: TRBD1
j_call: TRBJ1-4
clone_size: .
cdr3_length: 15
cdr3_aa: CASRAMTGRGEKLFF
cdr3_nt: TGTGCCAGCAGAGCAATGACAGGGAGGGGTGAAAAACTGTTTTTT

v_call: TRBV12-1
d_call: .
j_call: TRBJ2-1
clone_size: .
cdr3_length: 15
cdr3_aa: CASSSGKGSDNEQFF
cdr3_nt: TGTGCCAGCAGCTCGGGGAAAGGTAGCGACAATGAGCAGTTCTTC

v_call: TRBV9
d_call: .
j_call: TRBJ2-1
clone_size: .
cdr3_length: 14
cdr3_aa: CASSPRRWGNEQFF
cdr3_nt: TGTGCCAGCAGCCCTCGGCGATGGGGCAATGAGCAGTTCTTC